This T cell receptor (beta chain) comes out of a study of T cells in Graves' hyperthyroidism and ophthalmopathy. Broader study findings: Ophthalmopathy got predicted by the model a median approximately 6 months before its onset. The blood repertoire included most of the expanded thyroid clonotypes above 0.001.

On this clonotype: Its antigen is unknown.

With duration under 3 months, ophthalmopathy was active: Clinical Activity Score at least 3, NOSPECS at least 4. Exclusions: uncontrolled infection, other autoimmune disease, pregnancy, lactation. Researchers amplified the TCR beta CDR3 regions from RNA transcripts. HTBI primers drove first-round RT-PCR of the TCR CDR3. Using its own MiXCR run on the multiplex PCR reads, TCRdb lists one record per CDR3 protein. This sample has around 600,000 distinct CDR3 sequences, with around 14% found just once. Germline lookup yields CDR1 MNHNS and CDR2 SASEGT. The CDR3 has 12 residues. Trimming removed 6 bases at V and 2 bases at J, with 8 bases between.

The sequence was obtained from a woman aged 18-29 years with Graves' ophthalmopathy. The genes are TRBV6-1 and TRBJ2-7; D is ambiguous. The specimen sequenced was blood. This chain's CDR3 is CASSRITYEQYF. Here the CDR3 DNA reads TGTGCCAGCAGCCGAATTACCTACGAGCAGTACTTC.